This T cell receptor (beta chain) was recorded in a study of PD-L1 blockade in urothelial cancer. Background on the study: About nine tenths of the roughly 29 patients comprised males who had bladder-origin urothelial cancer. Blood analysis occurred 3 weeks (second dose) and 6 weeks after treatment start. Reported median T cell count for blood samples was 110,000 to 150,000.

Synthetically made TCR analog templates were put into each PCR as spikes. Sequenced by immunoSEQ multiplex PCR; TCRdb stores in-frame clones only, minus some. The sample lists under 70,000 clones, about 81% occurring once. Germline values: CDR1 MNHEY, CDR2 SMNVEV (reference sequence). Trimming took off 6 bases at V and 3 bases at J, with 12 bases between the two ends. The CDR3 is 13 amino acids. The time point denotes: pretreatment peripheral blood. This clonotype was obtained from a man in his 70s with urothelial cancer. The sample here was PBMCs, taken around atezolizumab (anti-PD-L1) treatment. This rearrangement joins TRBV27 to TRBJ2-7; D may be TRBD2 (5 bases). CDR3: CASRGLALYEQYF. The CDR3, as DNA: TGTGCCAGCAGAGGGCTAGCTCTCTACGAGCAGTACTTC.